These 2 T cell receptor beta chains were sequenced from one sample in a study of blood T cell repertoires in COVID-19. Only in-frame clones appear in the TCRdb table, and some are missing; sequencing was by immunoSEQ multiplex PCR. In the table there are around 300,000 clones, about nine tenths of which are singletons. Material for sequencing was PBMCs or T cells enriched from blood (not recorded which). The receptor set was obtained from a woman aged 40-49 years who had recovered from COVID-19.

This sequence joins TRBV4-1 and TRBJ2-5, with D maybe TRBD1 (6 bases). This CDR3 is 14 amino acids long. V was pared by 4 bases and J by 4 bases, with 13 bases between. In germline, CDR1 is MGHRA, CDR2 YSYEKL. DNA of the CDR3: TGCGCCAGCAGCCTTACAGGGTCTCGAGAGACCCAGTACTTC. It yields the protein CASSLTGSRETQYF.

The rearrangement joins TRBV30 to TRBJ2-2; 7 bases agree with TRBD1. This CDR3 has 14 amino acids. V shed 7 bases, J shed 6 bases, and the junction held 11 bases outside the gene matches. Germline assignment: CDR1 GTSNPN and CDR2 SVGIG (reference sequence). The chain's CDR3 is CASQRGQSAGELFF. The CDR3 DNA is TGTGCCTCACAAAGGGGACAGTCCGCCGGGGAGCTGTTTTTT.